The 7 T cell receptor beta chains below come from one sample, sequenced in a study of blood T cell repertoires in COVID-19. TCRdb's table, derived via immunoSEQ multiplex PCR, lists solely in-frame clones and lacks some. Among about 17,000 clones, 86% were seen once, and the ten largest hold roughly a sixth. Material: peripheral blood. The source is a human donor with active COVID-19. The donor label of this sample is uncertain.

CDR3 in amino acids: CASSLGRGPYEQYF. The CDR3 DNA is TGTGCCAGCAGCTTGGGGCGGGGGCCTTACGAGCAGTACTTC. This chain uses TRBV5-4 with TRBJ2-7; D is possibly TRBD2 (7 bases). This CDR3 region has 14 residues. V lost 0 bases and J lost 4, with 11 bases in between. Germline values: CDR1 SGHNT, CDR2 YYREEE (reference sequence).

V gene TRBV11-2 combines with J gene TRBJ2-1; D unclear. Germline V lookup: CDR1 SGHAT, CDR2 FQNNGV. The CDR3 spans 11 residues. Trimming took off 1 base at V and 10 bases at J, with 5 bases between the two ends. As DNA, the CDR3 is TGTGCCAGCAGCTTAGCTAGAGAGCAGTTCTTC. Amino acids: CASSLAREQFF.

The sample holds a few counts of this clone. The gene calls are TRBV19 and TRBJ2-2; possibly TRBD2 for D (5 bases). This CDR3 is built from 14 residues. Germline V gene sequence: CDR1 LNHDA, CDR2 SQIVND (reference sequence). Trimming stripped 7 bases from V and 1 base from J, with 10 bases between. DNA for the CDR3: TGTGCCAGTATGTTGGGGAGGAACACCGGGGAGCTGTTTTTT. This translates into CASMLGRNTGELFF. Filled out from reference TRBV19 and TRBJ2-2, the complete variable domain reads DGGITQSPKYLFRKEGQNVTLSCEQNLNHDAMYWYRQDPGQGLRLIYYSQIVNDFQKGDIAEGYSVSREKKESFPLTVTSAQKNPTAFYLCASMLGRNTGELFFGEGSRLTVL.

The chain links TRBV9 to TRBJ2-7; D call uncertain. Looked up from germline, CDR1 is SGDLS and CDR2 is YYNGEE. This CDR3 has 12 residues. With 0 bases removed from V and 9 bases from J, the gap between germline ends came to 10 bases. The chain's CDR3 is CASSVDGRRQYF. CDR3 nucleotide sequence: TGTGCCAGCAGCGTAGATGGTAGGAGGCAGTACTTC.

The J gene is TRBJ2-3, the V gene TRBV19; 9 nucleotides line up with TRBD1. Germline values: CDR1 LNHDA, CDR2 SQIVND (reference sequence). With 5 bases clipped from V and 2 bases from J, the junction kept 2 bases outside the gene matches. The CDR3 has 14 amino acids. DNA of the CDR3: TGTGCCAGTAGTGGGACAGGGCACACAGATACGCAGTATTTT. Encoded protein: CASSGTGHTDTQYF. Complete variable domain (other parts from reference TRBV19 and TRBJ2-3): DGGITQSPKYLFRKEGQNVTLSCEQNLNHDAMYWYRQDPGQGLRLIYYSQIVNDFQKGDIAEGYSVSREKKESFPLTVTSAQKNPTAFYLCASSGTGHTDTQYFGPGTRLTVL.

V gene TRBV18 combines with J gene TRBJ2-4; a possible D gene is TRBD1 (5 bases). The CDR3 totals 15 residues. Germline V gives CDR1 KGHSH, CDR2 LQKENI. Trimming left V 3 bases short and J 0 bases short, with 9 bases between. The CDR3 nucleotides are TGTGCCAGCTCACCTGGACATTTAGCCAAAAACATTCAGTACTTC. It translates to CASSPGHLAKNIQYF.

The chain combines TRBV7-2 with TRBJ2-1; D might be TRBD1 (5 bases). Germline V CDR1 and CDR2: SGHTA, FQGNSA. CDR3 size: 14 residues. The germline V and J ends were trimmed by 4 bases and 5 bases, with 12 bases remaining between them. The CDR3 coding sequence is TGTGCCAGCAGCTATAGGGGCCAAAACAATGAGCAGTTCTTC. Translation: CASSYRGQNNEQFF.